One sample yielded the 14 T cell receptor beta chains listed below, sequenced in a study of blood T cell repertoires in COVID-19. The repertoire was sequenced with immunoSEQ multiplex PCR; TCRdb's copy has only in-frame clones and lacks some. This table has about 200,000 clones, about 85% appearing once. The sample taken for sequencing was peripheral blood. These receptors were taken from a human donor in a cohort sampled during active COVID-19.

This rearrangement joins TRBV5-1 to TRBJ1-2, with D uncertain. Germline-derived CDR1 and CDR2 are SGHRS and YFSETQ. The ends were cut back, 0 bases at V and 4 bases at J, with 7 bases in the middle. The CDR3 spans 13 residues. The CDR3 reads CASSLAGSYGYTF. The CDR3 bases are TGCGCCAGCAGCTTGGCAGGCAGCTATGGCTACACCTTC.

Only a few counts were recorded for this clone. The chain combines TRBV4-2 with TRBJ1-2, with D possibly matching TRBD1 (5 bases). The germline V gene encodes CDR1 LGHNA and CDR2 YNFKEQ. The CDR3 has 16 amino acids. V shed 5 bases and J shed 3 bases, with 19 bases lying between them. The CDR3 here is CASSTRQRGADYGYTF. DNA for the CDR3: TGTGCCAGCAGCACCCGCCAGCGGGGCGCGGACTATGGCTACACCTTC.

V is TRBV9 and J is TRBJ2-2, with D maybe TRBD2 (5 bases). Per the germline V gene, CDR1 is SGDLS and CDR2 is YYNGEE. CDR3 size: 15 residues. The V end lost 3 bases, the J end lost 4 bases, and 13 bases lay between the germline ends. The CDR3 loop reads CASSATTLGTGELFF. The CDR3 region has the DNA TGTGCCAGCAGCGCCACCACACTAGGCACCGGGGAGCTGTTTTTT.

This chain uses TRBV30 with TRBJ2-7; 8 nucleotides line up with TRBD1. V shed 3 bases, J shed 4 bases, and the junction held 14 bases outside the gene matches. The CDR3 has 16 residues. CDR1 GTSNPN and CDR2 SVGIG come from the germline V gene (reference sequence). CDR3 sequence reads: CAWSMTPGTGFYEQYV. The CDR3 coding sequence is TGTGCCTGGAGCATGACACCCGGGACAGGATTTTACGAGCAGTACGTC.

This clone was seen only once. The V and J genes are TRBV27 and TRBJ2-2; D unclear. The CDR3 sequence is 16 residues long. V lost 7 bases, J lost 4 bases, and 19 bases lay in between. Germline loops: CDR1 MNHEY, CDR2 SMNVEV (reference sequence). In DNA, the CDR3 is TGTGCCAGCAAACTCAGGTCGCAAGCCTCCACCGGGGAGCTGTTTTTT. Translated: CASKLRSQASTGELFF.

The chain combines TRBV6-4 with TRBJ2-3, with 10 nucleotides matching TRBD1. Germline lookup yields CDR1 MRHNA and CDR2 SNTAGT. The CDR3 runs 16 residues. The V gene end was trimmed by 4 bases and the J gene end by 5 bases; junction bases not matched to a gene: 9. CDR3 in DNA: TGTGCCAGCAGTGTCCCCGGGACAGGGGTTTTAGATACGCAGTATTTT. Encoded protein: CASSVPGTGVLDTQYF.

This rearrangement joins TRBV12-3 or TRBV12-4 to TRBJ2-1; no reliable D call. CDR3 length equals 11 residues. Trimming pared 3 bases from V and 7 bases from J, leaving 4 bases between. The CDR3 loop reads CASSFMNEQFF. For the CDR3, the DNA is TGTGCCAGCAGTTTTATGAATGAGCAGTTCTTC.

The J gene is TRBJ1-1, the V gene TRBV18; D remains ambiguous. V lost 3 bases and J 1 base, leaving 12 bases between the germline ends. Germline-derived CDR1 and CDR2 are KGHSH and LQKENI. The CDR3 is 15 amino acids. Here the CDR3 DNA reads TGTGCCAGCTCACCTTTTACCGCTAGGAACACTGAAGCTTTCTTT. Translating it yields CASSPFTARNTEAFF. The variable domain in full, completed from reference TRBV18 and TRBJ1-1, reads NAGVMQNPRHLVRRRGQEARLRCSPMKGHSHVYWYRQLPEEGLKFMVYLQKENIIDESGMPKERFSAEFPKEGPSILRIQQVVRGDSAAYFCASSPFTARNTEAFFGQGTRLTVV.

The rearrangement links TRBV9 to TRBJ1-4; no clear D. V lost 0 bases, J lost 0 bases, and 6 bases lay in between. The germline CDR1 and CDR2 sequences are SGDLS and YYNGEE. CDR3 size: 15 residues. The CDR3 loop reads CASSVGSATNEKLFF. DNA for the CDR3: TGTGCCAGCAGCGTAGGTTCTGCAACTAATGAAAAACTGTTTTTT.

This chain links TRBV6-5 with TRBJ2-7, with D maybe TRBD2 (6 bases). Deletions cut 5 bases from V and 6 bases from J, with 14 bases between. The CDR3 covers 13 residues. CDR1 and CDR2 from the germline V gene are MNHEY and SVGAGI. The CDR3 sequence is CASSTQTGGEQYV. CDR3 bases: TGTGCCAGCAGTACCCAGACCGGGGGCGAGCAGTACGTC.

As for this clone: It may be a read error: a sequence one base away is much more abundant. Different DNA sequences within this sample yield the same CDR3. V and J are TRBV5-5 and TRBJ2-2, with D tentatively TRBD2 (7 bases). This CDR3 has 16 residues. CDR1 is SGHKS and CDR2 is YYEKEE in the germline V gene (reference sequence). CDR3 sequence: CASSWGGALNTGELFF. The CDR3 DNA follows: TGCGCCAGCAGCTGGGGGGGCGCTCTTAACACCGGGGAGCTGTTTTTT.

The V call is TRBV19, the J call TRBJ2-7, with 7 bases aligning to TRBD2. From germline, CDR1 is LNHDA and CDR2 SQIVND (reference sequence). The CDR3 sequence is 12 residues long. V shed 5 bases and J 5 bases; nucleotides not matched to a gene: 3. CDR3 bases: TGTGCCAGTAGTGAGCGGGGACACGAGCAGTACTTC. Translating gives CASSERGHEQYF.

In DNA form, the CDR3 reads TGTGCCAGTAGTTTTCGTCAGGCGGCAGGGTTGGAGACCCAGTACTTC. It is translated as CASSFRQAAGLETQYF. The chain is built from TRBV19 and TRBJ2-5; a possible D gene is TRBD1 (5 bases). The CDR3 length is 16 residues. The V end lost 5 bases, the J end lost 5 bases, and 21 bases lay between the germline ends. Germline CDR1 reads LNHDA; CDR2 reads SQIVND (reference sequence).

The rearrangement uses TRBV30 and TRBJ1-3, with D possibly matching TRBD1 (5 bases). This CDR3 spans 13 amino acids. Trimming removed 7 bases from V and 0 bases from J, with 10 bases in between. Germline CDR1 GTSNPN, CDR2 SVGIG (reference sequence). Here the CDR3 reads CAFHGGSGNTIYF. CDR3 DNA sequence: TGTGCCTTCCACGGGGGCTCTGGAAACACCATATATTTT. The variable domain in full, with the rest retrieved from reference TRBV30 and TRBJ1-3, is SQTIHQWPATLVQPVGSPLSLECTVEGTSNPNLYWYRQAAGRGLQLLFYSVGIGQISSEVPQNLSASRPQDRQFILSSKKLLLSDSGFYLCAFHGGSGNTIYFGEGSWLTVV.